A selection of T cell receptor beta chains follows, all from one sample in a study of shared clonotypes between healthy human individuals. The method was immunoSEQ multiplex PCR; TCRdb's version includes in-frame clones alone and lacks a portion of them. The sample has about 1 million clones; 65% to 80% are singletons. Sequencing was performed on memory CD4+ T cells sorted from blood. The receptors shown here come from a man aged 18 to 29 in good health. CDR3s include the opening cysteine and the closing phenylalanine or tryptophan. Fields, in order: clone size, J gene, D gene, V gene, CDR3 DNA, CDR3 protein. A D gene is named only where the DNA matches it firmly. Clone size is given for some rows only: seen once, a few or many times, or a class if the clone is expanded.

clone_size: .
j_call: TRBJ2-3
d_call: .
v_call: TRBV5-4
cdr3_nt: TGTGCCAGCAGTCCACAACAGGGAGGGGGAACAGATACGCAGTATTTT
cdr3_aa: CASSPQQGGGTDTQYF

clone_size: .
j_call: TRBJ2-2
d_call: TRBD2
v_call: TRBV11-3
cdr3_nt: TGTGCCAGCAGCCCTTCTAGCGGGAACACCGGGGAGCTGTTTTTT
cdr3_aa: CASSPSSGNTGELFF

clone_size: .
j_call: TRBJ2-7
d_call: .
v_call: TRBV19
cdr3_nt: TGTGCCAGTAGTACTGGGACCCCCGGCTCGGCGCAGTACTTC
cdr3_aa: CASSTGTPGSAQYF

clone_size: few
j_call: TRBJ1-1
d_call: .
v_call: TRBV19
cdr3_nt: TGTGCCAGTAGTACGGGGGCAGCTGAAGCTTTCTTT
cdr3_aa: CASSTGAAEAFF

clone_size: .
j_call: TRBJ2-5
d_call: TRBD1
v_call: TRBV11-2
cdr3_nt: TGTGCCAGCAGCTTGGGACTCCGGGACAGGGGGCGAGAGACCCAGTACTTC
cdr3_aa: CASSLGLRDRGRETQYF

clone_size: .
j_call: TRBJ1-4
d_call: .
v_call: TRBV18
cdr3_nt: TGTGCCAGCTCACAGATGGGTGAAAAACTGTTTTTT
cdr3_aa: CASSQMGEKLFF

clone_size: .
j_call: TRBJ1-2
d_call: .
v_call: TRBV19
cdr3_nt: TGTGCCAGTAGTTCCTCCGGAGACAGAACGGGGGGCTACACCTTC
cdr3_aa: CASSSSGDRTGGYTF

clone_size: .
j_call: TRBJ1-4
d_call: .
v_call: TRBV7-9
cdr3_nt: TGTGCCAGCAGCTTAGGCGGGAGCACTAATGAAAAACTGTTTTTT
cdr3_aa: CASSLGGSTNEKLFF

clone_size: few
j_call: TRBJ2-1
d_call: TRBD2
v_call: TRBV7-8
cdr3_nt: TGTGCCAGCAGCTTAGCGCCGGGGGGGTTCAATGAGCAGTTCTTC
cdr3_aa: CASSLAPGGFNEQFF

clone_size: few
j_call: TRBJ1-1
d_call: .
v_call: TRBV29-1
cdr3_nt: TGCAGCGTTGTGACAGCCACTGAAGCTTTCTTT
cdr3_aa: CSVVTATEAFF

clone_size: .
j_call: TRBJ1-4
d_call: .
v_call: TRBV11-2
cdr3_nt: TGTGCCAGCAGCCTCCCGGTGGGGGATGAAAAACTGTTTTTT
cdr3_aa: CASSLPVGDEKLFF

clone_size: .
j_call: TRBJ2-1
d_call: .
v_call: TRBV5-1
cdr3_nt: TGCGCCAGCAGCCTAACAAACTCAAACAATGAGCAGTTCTTC
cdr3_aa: CASSLTNSNNEQFF

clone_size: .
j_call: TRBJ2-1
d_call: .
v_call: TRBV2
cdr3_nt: TGTGCCAGCAGTGTGCCGACGTGGGGCAATGAGCAGTTCTTC
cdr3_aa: CASSVPTWGNEQFF

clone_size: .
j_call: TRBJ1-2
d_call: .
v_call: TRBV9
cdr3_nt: TGTGCCAGCAGCGTCGACGGCTACTATGGCTACACCTTC
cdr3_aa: CASSVDGYYGYTF

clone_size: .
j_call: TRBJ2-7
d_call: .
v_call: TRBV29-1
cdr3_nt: TGCAGCGTTGTCGGGCAGGTTGCCTACGAGCAGTACTTC
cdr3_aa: CSVVGQVAYEQYF

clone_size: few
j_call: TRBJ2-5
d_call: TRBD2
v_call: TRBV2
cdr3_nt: TGTGCCAGCAGTGAGCCCACTAGCGGGAGGGATGAGACCCAGTACTTC
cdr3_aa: CASSEPTSGRDETQYF

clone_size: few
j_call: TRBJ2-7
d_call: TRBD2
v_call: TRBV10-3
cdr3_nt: TGTGCCATCACCGACAGGGATCGAGCGGGAGGTGAGCAGTACTTC
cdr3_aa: CAITDRDRAGGEQYF

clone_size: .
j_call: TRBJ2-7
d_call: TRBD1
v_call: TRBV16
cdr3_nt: TGTGCCAGCAGCCAAATACAGGGGGGCAGATATGGCTACGAGCAGTACTTC
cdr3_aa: CASSQIQGGRYGYEQYF

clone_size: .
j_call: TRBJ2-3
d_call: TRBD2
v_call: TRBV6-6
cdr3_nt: TGTGCCAGCCTTCTAGCGGATAGCACAGATACGCAGTATTTT
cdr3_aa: CASLLADSTDTQYF

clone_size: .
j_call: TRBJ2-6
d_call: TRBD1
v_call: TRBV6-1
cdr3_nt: TGTGCCAGCAGCCGGACAGGGGCTGGGGCCAACGTCCTGACTTTC
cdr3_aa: CASSRTGAGANVLTF

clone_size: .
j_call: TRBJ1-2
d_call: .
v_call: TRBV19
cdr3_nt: TGTGCCAGTACCCTATTCTCCGGGACGGGTAACTATGGCTACACCTTC
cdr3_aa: CASTLFSGTGNYGYTF

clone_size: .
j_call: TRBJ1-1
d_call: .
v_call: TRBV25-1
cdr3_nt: TGTGCCAGCAGTCGAAGTATAATGAACACTGAAGCTTTCTTT
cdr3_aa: CASSRSIMNTEAFF

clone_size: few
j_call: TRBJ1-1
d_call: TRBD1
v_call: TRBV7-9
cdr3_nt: TGTGCCAGCAGCTTGGGACAGGGGGCTAACACTGAAGCTTTCTTT
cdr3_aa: CASSLGQGANTEAFF

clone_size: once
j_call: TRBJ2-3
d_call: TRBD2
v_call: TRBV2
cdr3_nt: TGTGCCAGCAGTCGGGGGGTCCCCCCAGATACGCAGTATTTT
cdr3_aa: CASSRGVPPDTQYF

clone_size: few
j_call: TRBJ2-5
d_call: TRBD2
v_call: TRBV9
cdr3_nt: TGTGCCAGCAGCACAGTCGGGACTAGTCAAGAGACCCAGTACTTC
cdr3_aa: CASSTVGTSQETQYF

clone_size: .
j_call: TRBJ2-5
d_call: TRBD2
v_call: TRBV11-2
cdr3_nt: TGTGCCAGCAGCTTAGTCTTCAGCGGGGTAGAGACCCAGTACTTC
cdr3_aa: CASSLVFSGVETQYF

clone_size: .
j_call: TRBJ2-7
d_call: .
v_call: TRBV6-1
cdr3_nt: TGTGCCAGCAGTGAAGACTGGGGGAAGTGGTACGAGCAGTACTTC
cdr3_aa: CASSEDWGKWYEQYF

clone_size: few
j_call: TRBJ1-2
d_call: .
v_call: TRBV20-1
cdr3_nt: TGCAGTGCTTGGGAACTCATCGGCTACACCTTC
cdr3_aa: CSAWELIGYTF